The subject of this entry is one T cell receptor (beta chain). The antigen remains undetermined. The data were obtained in a study of early T cells in non-severe SARS-CoV-2 infection. About the study: The sequenced material was bulk RNA from unsorted whole blood, and its chains were unpaired. Study-level findings and limits: CD4 and private specificities were missed by VDJdb matching, which favored anti-spike CD8 responses.

Trimming took off 3 bases at V and 0 bases at J, with 11 bases between the two ends. Germline V gene lookup returns CDR1 KGHDR and CDR2 SFDVKD. CDR3 size: 17 residues. Tagging with unique molecular identifiers was applied to individual cDNA molecules. TCRdb called the 5' RACE reads again in MiXCR, with one record for every CDR3 protein. The sample yields tens of thousands of distinct CDR3 sequences, 6.2% seen once. The sequencing sample was made of whole blood. The chain recombines TRBV24-1 with TRBJ2-6; D is perhaps TRBD2 (5 bases). The receptor comes from an adult who was a healthcare worker with PCR-confirmed SARS-CoV-2 infection or an uninfected control (not recorded which). CDR3 sequence reads: CATSDPPGNSGANVLTF. CDR3 nucleotide sequence: TGTGCCACCAGTGATCCCCCGGGAAACTCTGGGGCCAACGTCCTGACTTTC.